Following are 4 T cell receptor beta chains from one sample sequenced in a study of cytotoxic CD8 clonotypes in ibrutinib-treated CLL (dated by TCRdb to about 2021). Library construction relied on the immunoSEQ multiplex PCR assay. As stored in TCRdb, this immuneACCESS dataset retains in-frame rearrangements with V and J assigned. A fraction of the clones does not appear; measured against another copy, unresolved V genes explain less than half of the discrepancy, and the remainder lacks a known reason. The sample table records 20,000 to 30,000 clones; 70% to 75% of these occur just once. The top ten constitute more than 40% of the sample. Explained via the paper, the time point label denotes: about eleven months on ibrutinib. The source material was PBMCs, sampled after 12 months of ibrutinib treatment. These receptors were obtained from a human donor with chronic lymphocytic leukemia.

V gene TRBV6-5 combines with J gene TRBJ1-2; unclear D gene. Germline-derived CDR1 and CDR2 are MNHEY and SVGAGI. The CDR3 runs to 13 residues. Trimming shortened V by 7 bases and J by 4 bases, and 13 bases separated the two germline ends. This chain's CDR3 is CASTGGRIYGYTF. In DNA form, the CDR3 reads TGTGCCAGCACGGGAGGGAGGATCTATGGCTACACCTTC.

The CDR3 bases are TGTGCCAGTAGCGGTTGGGGGGAGACAGATACGCAGTATTTT. Translated, it gives CASSGWGETDTQYF. The rearrangement joins TRBV19 to TRBJ2-3; perhaps TRBD2 as D (6 bases). Germline V gene sequence: CDR1 LNHDA, CDR2 SQIVND (reference sequence). V lost 6 bases, J lost 3 bases, and 13 bases lay in between. The CDR3 is made up of 14 amino acids.

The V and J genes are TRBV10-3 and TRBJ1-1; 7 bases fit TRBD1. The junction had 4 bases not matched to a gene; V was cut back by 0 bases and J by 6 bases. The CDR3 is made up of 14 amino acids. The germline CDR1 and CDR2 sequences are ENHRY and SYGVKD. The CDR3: CAISESNRGPEAFF. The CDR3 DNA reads TGTGCCATCAGTGAGTCGAATAGGGGGCCTGAAGCTTTCTTT.

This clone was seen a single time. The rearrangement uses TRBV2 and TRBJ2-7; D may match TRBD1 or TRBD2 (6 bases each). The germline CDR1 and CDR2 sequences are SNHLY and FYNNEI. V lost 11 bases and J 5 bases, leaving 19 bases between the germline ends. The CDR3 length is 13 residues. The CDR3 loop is CAGGWGAHHEQYF. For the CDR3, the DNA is TGTGCCGGGGGGTGGGGGGCCCACCACGAGCAGTACTTC.